This T cell receptor beta chain was sequenced during a study of cytomegalovirus exposure and HLA in healthy donors. Across the study: For the approximately 430 genotyped donors, more than 65% fell within the Caucasian-associated ancestry cluster. Study-wide results and limits: Accurate HLA-A and HLA-B prediction from TCR beta sequences was reported for most subjects. Evidence from a later analysis indicated that most CMV-associated TCR beta chains looked HLA-restricted.

A word on this clone: Its antigen is still unknown.

The CDR3 is 15 residues long. V trimming: 7 bases; J trimming: 3 bases; junction bases outside the gene matches: 9. The germline gives CDR1 SQVTM, CDR2 ANQGSEA. This PCR relied on a set of 60 Vbeta primers and 13 Jbeta primers. Assay used: immunoSEQ multiplex PCR; TCRdb lists only in-frame clones, some missing. The sample gives more than 150,000 clones, more than 70% of which show up once; less than 1.5% is in the top ten. The chain recombines TRBV29-1 with TRBJ2-5, with 12 bases that match TRBD2. The source is a girl aged 5-17 years in good health and CMV-seropositive. Specimen: PBMCs. The CDR3 sequence: CSAAPWTSGKETQYF. In nucleotides, the CDR3 is TGCAGCGCTGCCCCCTGGACTAGCGGGAAAGAGACCCAGTACTTC.